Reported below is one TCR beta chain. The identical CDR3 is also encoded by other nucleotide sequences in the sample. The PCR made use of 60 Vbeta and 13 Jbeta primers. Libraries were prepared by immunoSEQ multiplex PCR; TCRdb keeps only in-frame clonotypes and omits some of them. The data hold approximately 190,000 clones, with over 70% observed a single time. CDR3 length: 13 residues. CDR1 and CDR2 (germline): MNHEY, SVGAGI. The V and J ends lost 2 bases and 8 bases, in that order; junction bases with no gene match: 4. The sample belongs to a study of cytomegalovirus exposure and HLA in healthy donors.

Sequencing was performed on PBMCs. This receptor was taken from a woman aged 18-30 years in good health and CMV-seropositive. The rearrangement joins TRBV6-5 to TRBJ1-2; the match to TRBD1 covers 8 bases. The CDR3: CASSYDRGDGYTF. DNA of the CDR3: TGTGCCAGCAGTTACGACAGGGGAGACGGCTACACCTTC.